One and the same sample provided the 12 T cell receptor beta chains below, sequenced in a study of blood T cell repertoires in COVID-19. TCRdb's table, derived via immunoSEQ multiplex PCR, lists solely in-frame clones and lacks some. The sample includes under 300,000 clones, around nine tenths seen only once; the top ten take roughly 1.9%. Sequencing was performed on PBMCs or T cells enriched from blood (not recorded which). The receptors were gathered from a woman aged 60-75 years who had recovered from COVID-19.

J is TRBJ2-3 and V is TRBV7-9; TRBD2 matches at 11 bases. V lost 5 bases, J lost 2 bases, and 6 bases stayed unmatched. The germline V gene has CDR1 SEHNR and CDR2 FQNEAQ (reference sequence). The CDR3 spans 16 residues. The CDR3 spells CASSMGTSGDTDTQYF. CDR3 DNA: TGTGCCAGCAGCATGGGGACTAGCGGAGACACAGATACGCAGTATTTT.

J is TRBJ2-7 and V is TRBV15; D is possibly TRBD2 (5 bases). The CDR3 is made up of 15 amino acids. CDR1 is LNHNV, CDR2 YYDKDF, per germline (reference sequence). Deletions cut 1 base from V and 1 base from J, with 11 bases between. CDR3 amino acids: CATSRAGEKSYEQYF. The CDR3 bases are TGTGCCACCAGCAGAGCCGGGGAGAAATCCTACGAGCAGTACTTC.

V usage is TRBV10-1 and J usage is TRBJ2-5; tentatively, D is TRBD1 (5 bases). Germline V gives CDR1 WNHNN, CDR2 SYGVQD (reference sequence). This CDR3 has 12 amino acids. The germline V and J ends were trimmed by 6 bases and 0 bases, with 5 bases remaining between them. In nucleotides, the CDR3 is TGCGCCAGCAGCAGGGACCAAGAGACCCAGTACTTC. Translating it yields CASSRDQETQYF.

This chain links TRBV2 with TRBJ1-6; unclear D gene. Germline V gene lookup returns CDR1 SNHLY and CDR2 FYNNEI. Trimming removed 9 bases at V and 0 bases at J, with 9 bases between. This CDR3 contains 14 residues. This CDR3 is CASLQSSYNSPLHF. The CDR3 DNA reads as TGTGCCAGTCTACAGAGCTCCTATAATTCACCCCTCCACTTT.

J is TRBJ1-2 and V is TRBV11-1; the match to TRBD1 covers 9 bases. CDR1 SGHAT and CDR2 FQDESV come from the germline V gene (reference sequence). This CDR3 is 13 amino acids long. J lost 8 bases, V lost 4 bases, and 5 bases had no gene match. CDR3 sequence reads: CASSYRDRDGYTF. Written as DNA, the CDR3 is TGTGCCAGCAGCTACCGGGACAGGGACGGCTACACCTTC.

The chain recombines TRBV28 with TRBJ2-1; 10 bases map to TRBD1. J was trimmed by 0 bases and V by 3 bases; bases with no gene match: 5. The CDR3 totals 17 residues. Germline assignment: CDR1 MDHEN and CDR2 SYDVKM. For the CDR3, the DNA is TGTGCCAGCAGTTTCCCGGGACAGGGGTTCTCCTACAATGAGCAGTTCTTC. This sequence encodes CASSFPGQGFSYNEQFF.

CDR3 sequence: CSIGEPGQTYEQYF. CDR3 nucleotide sequence: TGCAGCATCGGGGAACCGGGACAGACCTACGAGCAGTACTTC. This chain connects TRBV29-1 to TRBJ2-7, with 7 bases that match TRBD1. V was pared by 8 bases and J by 2 bases, with 12 bases of the junction left unmatched. Germline V gene data show CDR1 as SQVTM and CDR2 as ANQGSEA. The CDR3 runs 14 residues.

The genes are TRBV6-4 and TRBJ2-2; 11 bases are a match to TRBD2. The V segment lost 6 bases and the J segment 2 bases; nucleotides outside the gene matches: 5. The CDR3 has 16 amino acids. CDR1 is MRHNA, CDR2 SNTAGT, per germline. The CDR3 DNA is TGTGCCAGCAGCCTAGGGACTAGCGGCAACACCGGGGAGCTGTTTTTT. It encodes CASSLGTSGNTGELFF.

This sequence joins TRBV19 and TRBJ2-2; 7 nucleotides match TRBD2. CDR3 size: 16 residues. Germline V gene lookup returns CDR1 LNHDA and CDR2 SQIVND (reference sequence). The J segment lost 0 bases and the V segment lost 5 bases, leaving 6 bases of the junction unmatched. In DNA form, the CDR3 reads TGTGCCAGTAGTGGGGGAGCGGGGTCGAACACCGGGGAGCTGTTTTTT. Its translation: CASSGGAGSNTGELFF.

In its sample, this clone was seen once. The rearrangement joins TRBV11-3 to TRBJ2-7, with 8 bases matching TRBD2. The V and J ends lost 1 base and 0 bases, in that order; junction bases with no gene match: 5. The CDR3 is 16 residues long. The V gene's germline CDR1 is SGHNT and CDR2 YENEEA. The CDR3 reads CASSLGGAGGSYEQYF. The CDR3 region has the DNA TGTGCCAGCAGCTTAGGTGGGGCGGGAGGCTCCTACGAGCAGTACTTC.

This chain uses TRBV10-1 with TRBJ1-5; D is ambiguous. Germline loops: CDR1 WNHNN, CDR2 SYGVQD (reference sequence). V was cut by 7 bases and J by 5 bases, with 9 bases left in between. The length of the CDR3 is 12 residues. The CDR3 DNA is TGCGCCAGCAAGGCGACTTATCAGCCCCAGCATTTT. The encoded protein is CASKATYQPQHF.

The chain links TRBV4-1 to TRBJ1-6, with D hard to call. Germline loops: CDR1 MGHRA, CDR2 YSYEKL. Trimming took off 4 bases at V and 8 bases at J, with 9 bases between the two ends. This CDR3 is built from 13 residues. The CDR3 nucleotides are TGCGCCAGCAGCCCCCTGGCGGATTCACCCCTCCACTTT. This translates into CASSPLADSPLHF.